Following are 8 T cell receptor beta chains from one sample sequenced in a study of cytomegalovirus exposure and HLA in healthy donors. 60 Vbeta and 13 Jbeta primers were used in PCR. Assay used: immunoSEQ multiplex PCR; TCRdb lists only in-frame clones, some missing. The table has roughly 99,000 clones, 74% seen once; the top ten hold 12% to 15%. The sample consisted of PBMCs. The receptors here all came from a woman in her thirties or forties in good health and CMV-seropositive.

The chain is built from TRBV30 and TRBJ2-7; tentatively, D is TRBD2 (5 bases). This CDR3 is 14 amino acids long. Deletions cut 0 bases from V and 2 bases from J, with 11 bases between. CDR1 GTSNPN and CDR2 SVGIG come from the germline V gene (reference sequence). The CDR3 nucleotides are TGTGCCTGGAGTGTGACCCCGGGGACCTACGAGCAGTACTTC. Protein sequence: CAWSVTPGTYEQYF.

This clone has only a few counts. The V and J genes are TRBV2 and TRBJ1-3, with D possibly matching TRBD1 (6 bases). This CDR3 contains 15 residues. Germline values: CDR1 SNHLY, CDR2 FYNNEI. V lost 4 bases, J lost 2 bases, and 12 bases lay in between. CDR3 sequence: CASSAGGLAGNTIYF. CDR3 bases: TGTGCCAGCAGTGCCGGGGGGCTCGCTGGAAACACCATATATTTT.

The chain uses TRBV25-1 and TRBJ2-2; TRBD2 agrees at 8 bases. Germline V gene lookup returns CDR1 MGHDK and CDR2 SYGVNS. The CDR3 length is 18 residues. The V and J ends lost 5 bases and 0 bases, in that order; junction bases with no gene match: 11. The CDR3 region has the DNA TGTGCCAGCAGTCCAATAATTCGGGGGGGCCCGAACACCGGGGAGCTGTTTTTT. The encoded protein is CASSPIIRGGPNTGELFF.

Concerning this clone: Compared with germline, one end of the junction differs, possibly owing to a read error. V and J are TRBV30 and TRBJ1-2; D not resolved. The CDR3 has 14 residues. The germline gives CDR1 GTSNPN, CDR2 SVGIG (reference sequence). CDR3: CARSRGFAGGGYTF. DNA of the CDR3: TGTGCCCGGAGTCGGGGATTTGCGGGAGGTGGCTACACCTTC.

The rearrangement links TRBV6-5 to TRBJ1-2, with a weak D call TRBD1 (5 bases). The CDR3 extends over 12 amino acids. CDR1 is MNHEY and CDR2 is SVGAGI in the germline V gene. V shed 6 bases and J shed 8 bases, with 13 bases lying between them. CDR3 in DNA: TGTGCCAGCAGCGATGGGGGGGAGGGCTACACCTTC. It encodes CASSDGGEGYTF.

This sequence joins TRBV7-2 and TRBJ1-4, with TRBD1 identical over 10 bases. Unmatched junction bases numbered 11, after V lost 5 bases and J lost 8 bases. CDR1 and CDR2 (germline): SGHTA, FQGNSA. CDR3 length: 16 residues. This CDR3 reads CASSLSPGTGEEKLFF. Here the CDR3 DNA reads TGTGCCAGCAGCCTGAGCCCCGGGACAGGGGAAGAAAAACTGTTTTTT.

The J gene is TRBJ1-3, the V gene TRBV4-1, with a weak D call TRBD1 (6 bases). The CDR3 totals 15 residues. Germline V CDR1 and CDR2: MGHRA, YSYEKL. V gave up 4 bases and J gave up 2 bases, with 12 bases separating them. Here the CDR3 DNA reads TGCGCCAGCAGCCCCTGGACAGCAGCTGGAAACACCATATATTTT. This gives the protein CASSPWTAAGNTIYF.

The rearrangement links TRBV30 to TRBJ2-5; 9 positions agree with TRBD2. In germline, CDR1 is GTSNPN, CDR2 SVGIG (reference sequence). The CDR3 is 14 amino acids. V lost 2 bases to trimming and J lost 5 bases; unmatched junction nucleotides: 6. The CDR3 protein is CAWSLRGGAETQYF. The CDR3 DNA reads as TGTGCCTGGAGTCTGCGGGGGGGCGCGGAGACCCAGTACTTC.